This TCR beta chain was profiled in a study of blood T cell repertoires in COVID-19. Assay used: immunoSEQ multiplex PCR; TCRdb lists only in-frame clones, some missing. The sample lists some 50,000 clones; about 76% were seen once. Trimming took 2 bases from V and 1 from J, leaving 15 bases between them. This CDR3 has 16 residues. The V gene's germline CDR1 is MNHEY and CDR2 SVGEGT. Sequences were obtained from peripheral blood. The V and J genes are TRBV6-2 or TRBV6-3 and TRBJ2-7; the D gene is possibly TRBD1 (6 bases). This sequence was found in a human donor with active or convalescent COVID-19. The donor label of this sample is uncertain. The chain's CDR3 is CASSYLGTPFSYEQYF. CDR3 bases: TGTGCCAGCAGTTACCTCGGGACACCTTTTTCCTACGAGCAGTACTTC.